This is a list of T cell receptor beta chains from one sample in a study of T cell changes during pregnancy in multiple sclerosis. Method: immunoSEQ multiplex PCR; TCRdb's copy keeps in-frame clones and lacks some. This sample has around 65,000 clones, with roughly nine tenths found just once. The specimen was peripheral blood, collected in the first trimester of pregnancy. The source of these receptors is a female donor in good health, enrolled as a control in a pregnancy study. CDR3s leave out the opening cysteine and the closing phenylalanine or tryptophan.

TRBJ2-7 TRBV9 ASSVVGGFEQY
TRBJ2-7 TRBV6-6 ASSQQGFEQY
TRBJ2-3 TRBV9 ASSAELGPDTQY
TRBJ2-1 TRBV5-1 ASSLVTGDIPGF
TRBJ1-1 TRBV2 ASRYRGGNTEAF
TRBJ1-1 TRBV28 ASSFSNMVPWTEAF
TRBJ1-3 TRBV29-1 SVGGRERNTIY
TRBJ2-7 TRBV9 ASSATGRVLRDHEQY
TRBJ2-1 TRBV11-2 ASSFRQGQSYNEQF
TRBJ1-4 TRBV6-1 ASSGWGRGNEKLF
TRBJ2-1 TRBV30 AWSVRTNNEQF
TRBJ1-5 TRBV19 ASSIASGQPQH
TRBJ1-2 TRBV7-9 ASSSSELGYT
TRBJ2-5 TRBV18 ASSPPGRGKETQY
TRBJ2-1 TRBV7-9 ASSLATSYYNEQF
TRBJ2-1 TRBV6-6 ASSYGTSATYNEQF
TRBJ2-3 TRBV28 ASSPTGLAGERGTDTQY
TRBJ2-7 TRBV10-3 AISGTPAYEQY
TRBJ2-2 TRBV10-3 ATKGQGNTGELF
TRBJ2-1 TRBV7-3 ASSLGGVEGYNEQF
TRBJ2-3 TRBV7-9 ASSTLGRGVDTQY
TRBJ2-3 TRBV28 ASSFWREGADTQY
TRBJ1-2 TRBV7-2 ASSLAGRGASGYT
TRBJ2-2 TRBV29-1 SVVVAGGTNTGELF
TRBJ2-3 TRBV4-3 ASSQAGDTDTQY
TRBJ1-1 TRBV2 ASKNLAEAF
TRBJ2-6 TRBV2 ASTTDPGQLFSGANVLT
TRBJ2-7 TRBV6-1 ASSYRFSYEQY
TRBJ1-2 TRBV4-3 ASSQDEPGHHYGYT
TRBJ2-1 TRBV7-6 ASSTFAAYNEQF
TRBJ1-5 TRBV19 ASSPGTGGNQPQH
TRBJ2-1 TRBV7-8 ASSLGLAGGLSYNEQF
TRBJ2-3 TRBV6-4 ASSVSGRATDTQY
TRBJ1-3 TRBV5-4 ASSLGGGQSSGNTIY
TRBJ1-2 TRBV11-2 ASSLDLEGSPYGYT
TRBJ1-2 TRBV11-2 ASSSGGYGYT
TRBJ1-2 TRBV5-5 ASSSTQGQGYGYT
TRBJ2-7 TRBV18 ASSPPPGSYEQY
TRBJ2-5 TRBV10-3 AISRNGGEQETQY
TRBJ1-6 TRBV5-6 ASSSGQGLISSPLH
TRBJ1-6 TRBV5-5 ASSATGQGHPSPLH
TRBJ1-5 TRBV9 ASSVGGMDNQPQH
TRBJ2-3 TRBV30 AWSPGLAPDTQY
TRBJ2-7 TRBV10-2 ASSPLGGGSYEQY
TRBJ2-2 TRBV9 ASSVTGSTTGELF
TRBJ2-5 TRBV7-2 ATGRVETQY
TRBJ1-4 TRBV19 ASSWGGGLNEKLF
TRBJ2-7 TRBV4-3 ASSQDPDREQY
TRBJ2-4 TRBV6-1 ASSEAPRGIQY
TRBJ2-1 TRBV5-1 ASSLGMGDRAYNEQF
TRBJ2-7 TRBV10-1 ASSGHGQDPYEQY
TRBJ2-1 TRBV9 ASSVSGRDYNEQF
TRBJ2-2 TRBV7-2 ASSLGLLANTGELF